This entry is about one TCR beta chain. The antigen remains unidentified. The data are from a study of cytomegalovirus exposure and HLA in healthy donors. The study ran its PCR with 60 Vbeta and 13 Jbeta primers. Profiling relied on immunoSEQ multiplex PCR, and the TCRdb table lists in-frame clones only, not all of them. The sample has some 130,000 clones, over 50% seen once; the top ten hold over 1.5%. Overall study results and limits: A classifier reportedly called cytomegalovirus status with high sensitivity and specificity. Sequences of the TCR beta chain were said to predict the HLA-A and HLA-B alleles of most subjects accurately.

Germline V gives CDR1 LNHDA, CDR2 SQIVND (reference sequence). The CDR3 length is 12 residues. Trimming shortened V by 5 bases and J by 5 bases, and 6 bases separated the two germline ends. The rearrangement uses TRBV19 and TRBJ2-2; D ambiguous. The source material was PBMCs. The receptor was derived from a human donor in good health. CDR3 coding DNA: TGTGCCAGTAGTCTAACGACCGGGGAGCTGTTTTTT. Its translation is CASSLTTGELFF.